A selection of T cell receptor beta chains follows, all from one sample in a study of spatial heterogeneity in lung cancer. TCRdb reanalysed the 5' RACE reads using MiXCR and keeps one entry per CDR3 protein. This sample has 9,000 or so distinct CDR3 sequences; 4.5% occur once, and the top ten carry 11%. The sample here was lung tumor tissue, taken at surgery. Every receptor here comes from a female donor with early-stage non-small cell lung cancer. CDR3s include the opening cysteine and the closing phenylalanine or tryptophan. A D gene is named only where the DNA matches it firmly. Clone sizes are given selectively: once, few, many, or a class where the clone is expanded.

V gene	D gene	clone size	J gene	CDR3 DNA	CDR3 protein
TRBV6-5	.	medium-sized	TRBJ2-5	TGTGCCAGCAGTCCCGCCCCCTCAAGTCGAGAGACCCAGTACTTC	CASSPAPSSRETQYF
TRBV10-3	.	medium-sized	TRBJ2-1	TGTGCCATCAGTAGGACAGCCGGTAGCGGAGACAATGAGCAGTTCTTC	CAISRTAGSGDNEQFF
TRBV27	.	many	TRBJ2-7	TGTGCCAGCAGTTCAATTACAGAACCGGACTTCGAGCAGTACTTC	CASSSITEPDFEQYF
TRBV27	.	medium-sized	TRBJ2-5	TGTGCCAGTATGCGCCAAGAGACCCAGTACTTC	CASMRQETQYF
TRBV5-1	.	few	TRBJ2-1	TGCGCCAGCAAAGTTAGCTCCTACAATGAGCAGTTCTTC	CASKVSSYNEQFF
TRBV7-3	.	.	TRBJ2-1	TGCGCCAGCAGCCTGCCCTCCTCTGGCGGAGGGAGCAATGAGCAGTTCTTC	CASSLPSSGGGSNEQFF
TRBV14	TRBD2	.	TRBJ2-5	TGTGACAGCAGCCAGGAGCGGGATGGCGAGACCCAGTACTTC	CDSSQERDGETQYF
TRBV12-3/TRBV12-4	.	few	TRBJ1-6	TGTGCCAGCAGTTTTGTCCAGGGCTCTTCACCCCTCCACTTT	CASSFVQGSSPLHF
TRBV5-1	.	many	TRBJ1-2	TGCGCCAGCTTTCCTGATAGCGCCCCCCTCTATGGCTACACCTTC	CASFPDSAPLYGYTF
TRBV10-3	.	many	TRBJ2-1	TGTGCCATCAGCCCGGGCCCGGCGAATGAGCAGTTCTTC	CAISPGPANEQFF
TRBV6-6	.	many	TRBJ2-6	TGTGCCAGTACGCGGTACACTGGGGCCAACGTCCTGACTTTC	CASTRYTGANVLTF
TRBV5-1	.	many	TRBJ2-7	TGCGCCAGCAGCTTCGTAGTAAAGGGCTACGAGCAGTACTTC	CASSFVVKGYEQYF
TRBV20-1	TRBD2	many	TRBJ2-3	TGCAGTGCTAGAGATGGACTAGCGGGAGGTGGGACGGCAGATACGCAGTATTTT	CSARDGLAGGGTADTQYF
TRBV9	TRBD2	many	TRBJ2-7	TGTGCCAGCAGCGGACTAGCGGGAGGGCCGGGGGAGCAGTACTTC	CASSGLAGGPGEQYF
TRBV3-1	.	many	TRBJ1-1	TGTGCCAGCAGCCAAGGACCTGAAGCTTTCTTT	CASSQGPEAFF
TRBV9	.	many	TRBJ2-3	TGTGCCAGCAGCGACACAGATACGCAGTATTTT	CASSDTDTQYF
TRBV18	.	many	TRBJ1-3	TGTGCCAGCTCACCCGAAGCTGGAAACACCATATATTTT	CASSPEAGNTIYF
TRBV5-1	TRBD1	medium-sized	TRBJ1-2	TGCGCCAGCAGCTTGGTCGTCAGGGGGCGAGATGGCTACACCTTC	CASSLVVRGRDGYTF
TRBV20-1	TRBD1	.	TRBJ2-1	TGCAGTGCTATCGCCGGGACAGGTTACAATGAGCAGTTCTTC	CSAIAGTGYNEQFF
TRBV6-5	TRBD2	.	TRBJ2-1	TGTGCCAGCAGCCGTGGGACTAGCGGGGTCTCCTACAATGAGCAGTTCTTC	CASSRGTSGVSYNEQFF
TRBV9	.	many	TRBJ1-5	TGTGCCAGCAGCGTTCACAGTGATCAGCCCCAGCATTTT	CASSVHSDQPQHF
TRBV19	TRBD2	medium-sized	TRBJ2-1	TGTGCCAGTAGTACTAGCGGGCGGGGTGAGCAGTTCTTC	CASSTSGRGEQFF
TRBV6-1	.	many	TRBJ1-4	TGTGCCAGCAGAGGCGAGGGGCCGTACCCAACTAATGAAAAACTGTTTTTT	CASRGEGPYPTNEKLFF
TRBV7-2	.	medium-sized	TRBJ2-1	TGTGCCAGCAGCCCTCGGGTCAGGACCAGGAATGAGCAGTTCTTC	CASSPRVRTRNEQFF
TRBV20-1	TRBD2	many	TRBJ2-1	TGCAGTGCTAGGGCGGGAGCCTCCTACAATGAGCAGTTCTTC	CSARAGASYNEQFF
TRBV7-2	.	many	TRBJ2-2	TGTGCCAGCAGCTCGTACCTAGCGTTGAACACCGGGGAGCTGTTTTTT	CASSSYLALNTGELFF
TRBV10-3	.	medium-sized	TRBJ2-7	TGTGCCATCAGTGACAGGGGAGGCTCCTACGAGCAGTACTTC	CAISDRGGSYEQYF
TRBV27	.	many	TRBJ2-5	TGTGCCAGCGGGCTAGACCAAGAGACCCAGTACTTC	CASGLDQETQYF
TRBV6-5	.	many	TRBJ1-3	TGTGCCAGCAGTTACCACGGCAGCTCTGGAAACACCATATATTTT	CASSYHGSSGNTIYF
TRBV7-6	.	many	TRBJ2-5	TGTGCCAGCAGCTTACCGGGAGAGACCCAGTACTTC	CASSLPGETQYF
TRBV12-3/TRBV12-4	TRBD2	medium-sized	TRBJ2-2	TGTGCCAGCACCCTCGAGGTAGCGGGAGGGATCTCGAACACCGGGGAGCTGTTTTTT	CASTLEVAGGISNTGELFF
TRBV11-3	.	medium-sized	TRBJ2-3	TGTGCCAGCAGCCCATCGGGCGCGACGGGAGATACGCAGTATTTT	CASSPSGATGDTQYF
TRBV7-9	.	many	TRBJ1-1	TGTGCCAGCAGCCCCCTGGCAATCCTGAACACTGAAGCTTTCTTT	CASSPLAILNTEAFF
TRBV14	TRBD2	.	TRBJ2-5	TGTGCCAGCAGCCGAACTAGCGGGAGTTGGAAAGAGACCCAGTACTTC	CASSRTSGSWKETQYF
TRBV7-9	TRBD1	many	TRBJ2-1	TGTGCCAGCAGCCATCCTTCCCATGGGACAGGAACCTACAATGAGCAGTTCTTC	CASSHPSHGTGTYNEQFF
TRBV29-1	.	many	TRBJ2-2	TGCAGCGTTTCAGAGAACACCGGGGAGCTGTTTTTT	CSVSENTGELFF
TRBV6-2/TRBV6-3	.	many	TRBJ2-7	TGTGCCAGCAGTCCCTGGGTAGGCGAGCAGTACTTC	CASSPWVGEQYF
TRBV5-4	.	many	TRBJ1-3	TGTGCCAGCAGCTACTGGACAGATAGAAACACCATATATTTT	CASSYWTDRNTIYF
TRBV5-1	TRBD2	many	TRBJ2-5	TGCGCCAGCAGCATAGGCCCGGGAGGGCCACAGGAGACCCAGTACTTC	CASSIGPGGPQETQYF
TRBV5-1	.	many	TRBJ1-2	TGCGCCAGCAGCTTGGGGCTGTATGGCTACACCTTC	CASSLGLYGYTF
TRBV7-2	TRBD1	many	TRBJ1-5	TGTGCCAGCAGCCGACAGGGAGGAAATCAGCCCCAGCATTTT	CASSRQGGNQPQHF
TRBV12-3/TRBV12-4	.	.	TRBJ2-3	TGTGCCAGCAGTTTCGCGAGCGGGCCAGGGACGCAGTATTTT	CASSFASGPGTQYF
TRBV9	.	medium-sized	TRBJ1-5	TGTGCCAGCAGCGTTGGGCCCAGCAATCAGCCCCAGCATTTT	CASSVGPSNQPQHF
TRBV20-1	.	.	TRBJ2-3	TGCAGCGCCTCCAGCGGTAGCACAGATACGCAGTATTTT	CSASSGSTDTQYF
TRBV7-2	.	.	TRBJ2-5	TGTGCCAGCAGCCTAAACCTGGAGACCCAGTACTTC	CASSLNLETQYF
TRBV28	.	many	TRBJ2-7	TGTGCCAGCAGTTCCACCGTCCCGGTTTACGAGCAGTACTTC	CASSSTVPVYEQYF
TRBV5-1	TRBD2	many	TRBJ2-7	TGCGCCAGCAGCTCTTGGACTAGCGGAGACATACCCTACGAGCAGTACTTC	CASSSWTSGDIPYEQYF
TRBV11-1	TRBD2	many	TRBJ2-1	TGTGCCAGCAGCCGGACTAGCGGTAACTACAATGAGCAGTTCTTC	CASSRTSGNYNEQFF
TRBV6-5	.	medium-sized	TRBJ2-2	TGTGCCAGCAGTTCCCCGACGGTGGGCACCGGGGAGCTGTTTTTT	CASSSPTVGTGELFF
TRBV20-1	TRBD2	medium-sized	TRBJ2-7	TGCAGTGCTAGTAGTCTAGCGGTCGAGCAGTACTTC	CSASSLAVEQYF
TRBV7-3	TRBD2	medium-sized	TRBJ2-5	TGTGCCAGCAGCCCTGGACTAGCGGGAGCGCACAGGGAGACCCAGTACTTC	CASSPGLAGAHRETQYF
TRBV19	.	medium-sized	TRBJ1-5	TGTGCCAGTCGGGGCGGCAATCAGCCCCAGCATTTT	CASRGGNQPQHF
TRBV10-3	TRBD1	many	TRBJ1-2	TGTGCCATCAGTGAAATAAGACAGGGCTATGGCTACACCTTC	CAISEIRQGYGYTF